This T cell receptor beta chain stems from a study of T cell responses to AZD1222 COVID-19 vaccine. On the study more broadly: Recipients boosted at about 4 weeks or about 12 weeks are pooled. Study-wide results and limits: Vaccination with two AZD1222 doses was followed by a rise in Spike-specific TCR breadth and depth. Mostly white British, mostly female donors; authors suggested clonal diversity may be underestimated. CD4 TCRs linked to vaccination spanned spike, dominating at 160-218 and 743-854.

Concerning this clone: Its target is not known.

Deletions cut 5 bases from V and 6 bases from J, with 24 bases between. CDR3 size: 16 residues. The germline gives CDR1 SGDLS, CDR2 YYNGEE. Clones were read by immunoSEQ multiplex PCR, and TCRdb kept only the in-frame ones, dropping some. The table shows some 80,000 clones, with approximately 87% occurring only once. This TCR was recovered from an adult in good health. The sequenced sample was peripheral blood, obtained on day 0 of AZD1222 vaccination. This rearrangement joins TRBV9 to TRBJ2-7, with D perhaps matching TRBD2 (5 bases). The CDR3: CASSPETPLPGSEQYF. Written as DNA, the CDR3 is TGTGCCAGCAGTCCAGAAACCCCCCTCCCGGGGTCCGAGCAGTACTTC.